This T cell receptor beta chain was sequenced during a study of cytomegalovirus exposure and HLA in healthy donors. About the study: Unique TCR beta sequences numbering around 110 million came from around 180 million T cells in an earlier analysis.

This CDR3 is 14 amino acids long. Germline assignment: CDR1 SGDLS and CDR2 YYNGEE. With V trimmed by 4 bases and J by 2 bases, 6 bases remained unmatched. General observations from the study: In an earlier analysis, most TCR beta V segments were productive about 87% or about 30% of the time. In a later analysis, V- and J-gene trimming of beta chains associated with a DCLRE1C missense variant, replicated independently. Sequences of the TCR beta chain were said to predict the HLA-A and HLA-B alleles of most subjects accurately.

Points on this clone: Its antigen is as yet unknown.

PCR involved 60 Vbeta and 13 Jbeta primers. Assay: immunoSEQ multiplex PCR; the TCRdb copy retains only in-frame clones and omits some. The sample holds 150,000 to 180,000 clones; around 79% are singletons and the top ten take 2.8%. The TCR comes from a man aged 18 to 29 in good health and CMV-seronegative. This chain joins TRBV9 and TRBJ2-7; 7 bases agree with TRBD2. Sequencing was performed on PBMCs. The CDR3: CASSPRLAPYEQYF. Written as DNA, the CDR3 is TGTGCCAGCAGCCCACGACTAGCTCCCTACGAGCAGTACTTC.